Below are 30 T cell receptor beta chains sequenced from a single sample in a study of PD-1 blockade in classical Hodgkin lymphoma. TCRdb's copy holds only in-frame clones and misses some; the assay was immunoSEQ multiplex PCR. The repertoire holds 75,000 to 100,000 clones, about 93% seen once, with just under 2% in the top ten. As for time point: cycle 4 day 1 (C4D1), after more than five weeks of nivolumab. Every one of the patients relapsed after autologous stem cell transplantation (brentuximab vedotin exposure was variable). The sample here was peripheral blood mononuclear cells (PBMCs), taken before the fourth cycle of nivolumab. These receptors were collected from a human donor with classical Hodgkin lymphoma.

J is TRBJ1-2 and V is TRBV6-5, with D maybe TRBD1 (6 bases). The germline V gene has CDR1 MNHEY and CDR2 SVGAGI. The CDR3 runs 12 residues. The V gene lost 7 bases and the J gene lost 2 bases, with 8 bases spanning the gap. CDR3 sequence (DNA): TGTGCCAGCAAGGGGGGGAACTATGGCTACACCTTC. This sequence encodes CASKGGNYGYTF.

The chain couples TRBV10-3 to TRBJ2-1, with no clear D. Per germline, CDR1 ENHRY and CDR2 SYGVKD. Trimming cost V 4 bases and J 8 bases, with 9 bases left between them. The CDR3 spans 12 residues. The CDR3 region is CAISVEGYEQFF. The CDR3 DNA follows: TGTGCCATCAGTGTTGAAGGCTATGAGCAGTTCTTC.

This chain connects TRBV25-1 to TRBJ1-5; a weak D match, TRBD1 (5 bases). The CDR3 contains 14 residues. CDR1 and CDR2 from the germline V gene are MGHDK and SYGVNS. V lost 3 bases to trimming and J lost 7 bases, with 13 bases between them. DNA for the CDR3: TGTGCCAGCAGTGACAGGGCCGGTAAACAGCCCCAGCATTTT. It yields the protein CASSDRAGKQPQHF. The full variable domain, completed using reference TRBV25-1 and TRBJ1-5, is EADIYQTPRYLVIGTGKKITLECSQTMGHDKMYWYQQDPGMELHLIHYSYGVNSTEKGDLSSESTVSRIRTEHFPLTLESARPSHTSQYLCASSDRAGKQPQHFGDGTRLSIL.

The rearrangement uses TRBV30 and TRBJ2-1; no reliable D call. This CDR3 region has 13 residues. Germline V gene lookup returns CDR1 GTSNPN and CDR2 SVGIG (reference sequence). CDR3 region: CAIDRSSYNEQFF. The CDR3 DNA reads as TGTGCGATCGACCGGAGCTCCTACAATGAGCAGTTCTTC.

The chain links TRBV27 to TRBJ2-7, with D perhaps being TRBD1 or TRBD2 (5 bases each). V dropped 0 bases and J dropped 4 bases, with 19 bases sitting between them. CDR1 is MNHEY, CDR2 SMNVEV, per germline (reference sequence). This CDR3 contains 17 residues. The CDR3 coding sequence is TGTGCCAGCAGTTTATCCAGACGGGGCAGCCCAGTGTACGAGCAGTACTTC. Protein product: CASSLSRRGSPVYEQYF.

The chain recombines TRBV6-5 with TRBJ2-2; tentative D call: TRBD2 (5 bases). The CDR3 runs to 12 residues. Trimming cost V 8 bases and J 7 bases, with 11 bases left between them. CDR1 MNHEY and CDR2 SVGAGI come from the germline V gene. The DNA of the CDR3 is TGTGCCAGCTCCTTGGAGGTCGGGGAGCTGTTTTTT. It yields the protein CASSLEVGELFF.

The genes are TRBV27 and TRBJ1-1; TRBD1 might be the D (6 bases). This CDR3 comprises 14 residues. Germline CDR1 is MNHEY and CDR2 is SMNVEV (reference sequence). Trimming took 8 bases from V and 3 from J, leaving 16 bases between them. DNA of the CDR3: TGTGCCAGCGGGACATCTATAGGGGACACTGAAGCTTTCTTT. It is translated as CASGTSIGDTEAFF.

This chain links TRBV11-3 with TRBJ1-5; 7 nucleotides align to TRBD1. Looked up from germline, CDR1 is SGHNT and CDR2 is YENEEA. Trimming took 4 bases from V and 4 from J; bases not matched to a gene: 10. CDR3 size: 16 residues. The CDR3, as DNA: TGTGCCAGCAGCTCGCAGGGGGGGCCTGGGAATCAGCCCCAGCATTTT. Residues: CASSSQGGPGNQPQHF. Combining the CDR3 with reference TRBV11-3 and TRBJ1-5 gives the whole variable domain EAGVVQSPRYKIIEKKQPVAFWCNPISGHNTLYWYLQNLGQGPELLIRYENEEAVDDSQLPKDRFSAERLKGVDSTLKIQPAELGDSAVYLCASSSQGGPGNQPQHFGDGTRLSIL.

The J gene is TRBJ2-1, the V gene TRBV9; 14 bases agree with TRBD2. V trimming: 2 bases; J trimming: 5 bases; junction bases outside the gene matches: 9. Germline V gene sequence: CDR1 SGDLS, CDR2 YYNGEE. The CDR3 length is 18 residues. CDR3 sequence (DNA): TGTGCCAGCAGCGTGGGACTAGCGGGAGTCGTGACAAACAATGAGCAGTTCTTC. Its translation is CASSVGLAGVVTNNEQFF.

The V and J genes are TRBV27 and TRBJ2-2, with D possibly being TRBD1 (5 bases). V was shortened by 1 base and J by 1 base, with 13 bases between the two germline ends. In germline, CDR1 is MNHEY, CDR2 SMNVEV (reference sequence). This CDR3 spans 17 amino acids. CDR3 sequence reads: CASSLFRAPVNTGELFF. In DNA form, the CDR3 reads TGTGCCAGCAGTTTATTCAGGGCGCCCGTGAACACCGGGGAGCTGTTTTTT.

Only one count was recorded for this clone. V is TRBV2 and J is TRBJ1-1; D perhaps matches TRBD1 (5 bases). Germline loops: CDR1 SNHLY, CDR2 FYNNEI. Trimming shortened V by 8 bases and J by 4 bases, and 14 bases separated the two germline ends. The CDR3 covers 13 residues. CDR3 nucleotides: TGTGCCAGCTCGCCAGGGAGGCCCACTGAAGCTTTCTTT. Its protein is CASSPGRPTEAFF. Combining the CDR3 with reference TRBV2 and TRBJ1-1 gives the whole variable domain EPEVTQTPSHQVTQMGQEVILRCVPISNHLYFYWYRQILGQKVEFLVSFYNNEISEKSEIFDDQFSVERPDGSNFTLKIRSTKLEDSAMYFCASSPGRPTEAFFGQGTRLTVV.

V and J are TRBV4-1 and TRBJ2-3; 10 bases align to TRBD2. The germline gives CDR1 MGHRA, CDR2 YSYEKL. CDR3 length equals 16 residues. J gave up 5 bases and V 4 bases, and 9 bases lay outside the gene matches. CDR3 DNA: TGCGCCAGCAGCCCGCGACAGCGGGAGGGCCGAGATACGCAGTATTTT. Protein: CASSPRQREGRDTQYF.

The V and J genes are TRBV7-8 and TRBJ1-5, with D unclear. The CDR3 runs to 14 residues. Trimming left V 3 bases short and J 5 bases short, with 11 bases between. The germline CDR1 and CDR2 sequences are SGHVS and FQNEAQ. DNA of the CDR3: TGTGCCAGCAGCTTTTCGGGGATCGATCAGCCCCAGCATTTT. Encoded protein: CASSFSGIDQPQHF. The full variable domain, rest sourced from reference TRBV7-8 and TRBJ1-5, is GAGVSQSPRYKVAKRGQDVALRCDPISGHVSLFWYQQALGQGPEFLTYFQNEAQLDKSGLPSDRFFAERPEGSVSTLKIQRTQQEDSAVYLCASSFSGIDQPQHFGDGTRLSIL.

This chain links TRBV2 with TRBJ2-7; D gene uncertain. The CDR3 length is 14 residues. Trimming cost V 9 bases and J 5 bases, with 20 bases left between them. Germline-derived CDR1 and CDR2 are SNHLY and FYNNEI. The CDR3 loop reads CASSPGHKVDEQYF. The CDR3 DNA sequence: TGTGCCAGTTCCCCGGGCCACAAAGTCGACGAGCAGTACTTC.

The J gene is TRBJ2-4, the V gene TRBV7-9, with 7 bases identical to TRBD1. Trimming at V came to 1 base and at J to 0 bases, leaving 3 bases not matched to a gene. CDR1 SEHNR and CDR2 FQNEAQ come from the germline V gene (reference sequence). This CDR3 is built from 16 residues. The CDR3 coding sequence is TGTGCCAGCAGCTTAGGGGACAGTGTAGCCAAAAACATTCAGTACTTC. Protein: CASSLGDSVAKNIQYF.

The chain has TRBV11-2 and TRBJ2-3; possibly TRBD2 for D (5 bases). The CDR3 runs to 15 residues. Trimming removed 4 bases from V and 3 bases from J, with 14 bases in between. The germline CDR1 and CDR2 sequences are SGHAT and FQNNGV. The chain's CDR3 is CASSYTGSTTDTQYF. The CDR3 region has the DNA TGTGCCAGCAGCTATACGGGATCGACTACAGATACGCAGTATTTT. The full variable domain, its missing parts supplied by reference TRBV11-2 and TRBJ2-3, is EAGVAQSPRYKIIEKRQSVAFWCNPISGHATLYWYQQILGQGPKLLIQFQNNGVVDDSQLPKDRFSAERLKGVDSTLKIQPAKLEDSAVYLCASSYTGSTTDTQYFGPGTRLTVL.

The chain joins TRBV19 to TRBJ2-7; 9 nucleotides align to TRBD2. Germline V lookup: CDR1 LNHDA, CDR2 SQIVND (reference sequence). The CDR3 is made up of 16 amino acids. J was trimmed by 2 bases and V by 5 bases; bases with no gene match: 10. The CDR3 region has the DNA TGTGCCAGTAGTGGGTATAGCGGGAGCTCGACCTACGAGCAGTACTTC. Protein product: CASSGYSGSSTYEQYF.

V gene TRBV7-8 combines with J gene TRBJ1-5, with TRBD1 as a possible D gene (5 bases). Trimming removed 5 bases from V and 1 base from J, with 18 bases in between. Germline assignment: CDR1 SGHVS and CDR2 FQNEAQ. This CDR3 region has 17 residues. CDR3 loop: CASSLRGSGLSNQPQHF. The CDR3 DNA sequence: TGTGCCAGCAGCCTAAGAGGGTCAGGGCTAAGCAATCAGCCCCAGCATTTT.

This clone has only one observation. The chain recombines TRBV9 with TRBJ1-2; 9 bases are a match to TRBD1. From germline, CDR1 is SGDLS and CDR2 YYNGEE. The CDR3 length is 17 residues. V lost 0 bases and J lost 4; bases outside the gene matches: 10. CDR3 sequence: CASSVAPGTGPFYGYTF. CDR3 DNA: TGTGCCAGCAGCGTAGCTCCCGGGACAGGGCCGTTCTATGGCTACACCTTC.

The J gene is TRBJ2-1, the V gene TRBV12-5; D might be TRBD2 (5 bases). The V end lost 6 bases, the J end lost 7 bases, and 7 bases lay between the germline ends. The CDR3 covers 11 residues. Germline loops: CDR1 LGHNT, CDR2 FRNRAP. The CDR3 nucleotides read TGTGCTAGTGGACCGGGAAATGAGCAGTTCTTC. It codes for CASGPGNEQFF.

J is TRBJ2-3 and V is TRBV10-3, with TRBD1 as a possible D gene (5 bases). CDR1 is ENHRY, CDR2 SYGVKD, per germline. This CDR3 is 15 amino acids long. Trimming pared 6 bases from V and 0 bases from J, leaving 13 bases between. The CDR3 here is CAIRGDRASTDTQYF. The CDR3 coding sequence is TGTGCCATCAGGGGCGACAGAGCTAGCACAGATACGCAGTATTTT.

The chain's CDR3 is CASSRPPNYEQYF. The CDR3 region has the DNA TGTGCCAGCAGCCGTCCCCCAAACTACGAGCAGTACTTC. The gene calls are TRBV11-3 and TRBJ2-7; D is uncertain. The CDR3 loop spans 13 amino acids. The germline V and J ends were trimmed by 5 bases and 3 bases, with 11 bases remaining between them. Germline assignment: CDR1 SGHNT and CDR2 YENEEA.

The genes are TRBV14 and TRBJ1-2, with a tentative D call TRBD1 (6 bases). Germline V CDR1 and CDR2: SGHDN, FVKESK. The CDR3 is 16 residues long. Trimming cost V 0 bases and J 8 bases, with 19 bases left between them. CDR3: CASSQDIGRGYQGYTF. The DNA for the CDR3 is TGTGCCAGCAGCCAAGATATCGGCAGGGGTTATCAGGGCTACACCTTC.

The genes are TRBV28 and TRBJ1-2, with TRBD1 matching over 12 bases. V lost 11 bases, J lost 3 bases, and 10 bases stayed unmatched. This CDR3 contains 15 residues. CDR1 is MDHEN and CDR2 is SYDVKM in the germline V gene. CDR3 in amino acids: CASRDRGLRDYGYTF. The CDR3 DNA is TGTGCCTCCCGGGACAGGGGGCTGAGAGACTATGGCTACACCTTC.

V gene TRBV11-2 combines with J gene TRBJ1-1, with a possible D match to TRBD1 (5 bases). The germline V gene encodes CDR1 SGHAT and CDR2 FQNNGV. V dropped 0 bases and J dropped 0 bases, with 14 bases sitting between them. The CDR3 sequence is 17 residues long. The CDR3 DNA is TGTGCCAGCAGCTTAGATCCCCCCAGGACACTGAACACTGAAGCTTTCTTT. This codes for CASSLDPPRTLNTEAFF. Together with reference TRBV11-2 and TRBJ1-1, the CDR3 gives the full variable domain: EAGVAQSPRYKIIEKRQSVAFWCNPISGHATLYWYQQILGQGPKLLIQFQNNGVVDDSQLPKDRFSAERLKGVDSTLKIQPAKLEDSAVYLCASSLDPPRTLNTEAFFGQGTRLTVV.

The rearrangement joins TRBV28 to TRBJ1-1, with TRBD1 as a possible D gene (6 bases). Germline loops: CDR1 MDHEN, CDR2 SYDVKM. With 2 bases removed from V and 0 bases from J, the gap between germline ends came to 16 bases. This CDR3 comprises 17 residues. The CDR3 nucleotides read TGTGCCAGCAGTTTAGGGGGGAGGACAGCGATGAACACTGAAGCTTTCTTT. Protein product: CASSLGGRTAMNTEAFF.

The V gene is TRBV6-1, the J gene TRBJ2-3, with 7 bases identical to TRBD1. Looked up from germline, CDR1 is MNHNS and CDR2 is SASEGT. CDR3 length: 13 residues. Trimming at V came to 5 bases and at J to 5 bases, leaving 4 bases not matched to a gene. The CDR3 coding sequence is TGTGCCAGCAGTTTCGACAGGGAAGATACGCAGTATTTT. Its translation is CASSFDREDTQYF.

The chain employs TRBV27 and TRBJ2-5; 11 bases align to TRBD1. The J call may be mistaken, given a closer DNA end match to TRBJ2-7. The CDR3 has 14 residues. The germline V gene encodes CDR1 MNHEY and CDR2 SMNVEV (reference sequence). The CDR3 is CASSLGQGAYEQYF. In nucleotides, the CDR3 is TGTGCCAGCAGTTTGGGACAGGGGGCCTACGAGCAGTACTTC.

The chain combines TRBV25-1 with TRBJ2-7; 14 positions agree with TRBD2. V lost 8 bases to trimming and J lost 2 bases; unmatched junction nucleotides: 8. The V gene's germline CDR1 is MGHDK and CDR2 SYGVNS. The CDR3 is made up of 16 amino acids. CDR3 sequence reads: CASGTSGGYGTYEQYF. The CDR3 nucleotides are TGTGCCAGCGGGACTAGCGGGGGATACGGGACCTACGAGCAGTACTTC.

The chain uses TRBV27 and TRBJ2-7, with TRBD1 matching 10 bases. There are 14 residues in the CDR3. Trimming took 2 bases from V and 7 from J; bases not matched to a gene: 5. Germline V gene sequence: CDR1 MNHEY, CDR2 SMNVEV (reference sequence). The CDR3 DNA reads TGTGCCAGCAGTTTAGTGGGACAGGGGAGGGAGCAGTACTTC. Protein sequence: CASSLVGQGREQYF.